This TCR beta chain is from a study of CD8 T cells in ankylosing spondylitis. Whole-study findings and limits: A number of the motif variants had already been described in reactive arthritis synovial fluid and blood. Disease-linked clones were CD8+ and relatively rare in peripheral blood. Within matched ankylosing spondylitis synovial fluid, disease-linked clones were reportedly significantly enriched.

A quantitative 5'-RACE method, one with molecular barcodes, was used to make TCR beta libraries. A single record per CDR3 protein comes from TCRdb applying MiXCR to the 5' RACE reads. The table has hundreds of thousands of distinct CDR3 sequences, 7.5% to 9.5% seen once. Concerning this clonotype: Its antigen is undetermined. This sequence may be a read error, since a much larger clone differs from it by one base.

CDR3 length equals 15 residues. The germline V gene encodes CDR1 MNHNS and CDR2 SASEGT. V and J are TRBV6-1 and TRBJ2-2; tentative D call: TRBD1 (5 bases). This receptor was identified in a female donor with ankylosing spondylitis or in good health (not recorded which). Sample: blood, either unsorted or a sorted T cell fraction (not recorded which). The CDR3 here is CVSTPVGPNTGELFF. The CDR3 bases are TGTGTCAGCACACCCGTGGGGCCCAACACCGGGGAGCTGTTTTTT.